This TCR beta chain was profiled in a study of T-cell reconstitution after alpha-beta-depleted transplantation in children. Notes on the study in general: In patients about two months after transplant, alpha-beta T cells reportedly arose from several hundred expanded graft clones.

After removal of 2 bases from V and 0 bases from J, the junction contained 1 base not matched to a gene. Germline V CDR1 and CDR2: SGDLS, YYNGEE. The CDR3 is 16 residues long. This clonotype was seen ten or more times. The antigen is not known. A library of TCRbeta sequences, prepared with unique molecular identifiers, was generated. In TCRdb, the PCR reads were re-called with MiXCR into one record per CDR3 protein. The data contain about 110,000 distinct CDR3 sequences, around 6.4% of them singletons. Here the sequenced sample was PBMCs, mostly from graft donor cells, taken 360 days after TCRalphabeta/CD19-depleted stem cell transplant. The genes are TRBV9 and TRBJ2-7, with 14 bases identical to TRBD2. The receptor was derived from a male patient aged 2 to 10 who had a stem cell transplant for acute lymphoblastic leukemia, so the T cells may come from the graft donor. The CDR3 reads CASSVGLAGGSYEQYF. The CDR3 DNA is TGTGCCAGCAGCGTCGGACTAGCGGGAGGCTCCTACGAGCAGTACTTC.